A selection of T cell receptor beta chains follows, all from one sample in a study of T cell responses to AZD1222 COVID-19 vaccine. TCRdb's copy holds only in-frame clones and misses some; the assay was immunoSEQ multiplex PCR. In the table there are 120,000 to 150,000 clones, 91% of which are singletons. The sequencing here drew on peripheral blood, taken on day 0 of AZD1222 vaccination. All receptors come from an adult in good health. Each CDR3 is given with its conserved first and last residue.

>TRBJ1-2|TRBV15
CATSPEGRSYGYTF
>TRBJ1-2|TRBV2
CASSDRGFPYGYTF
>TRBJ1-2|TRBV6-1
CASSEGRVGLYGYTF
>TRBJ1-3|TRBV6-5
CASWTGTGNTIYF
>TRBJ1-1|TRBV6-2/TRBV6-3
CASSPPPGGAEAFF
>TRBJ1-3|TRBV7-2
CASSKRDSFSGNTIYF
>TRBJ2-1|TRBV5-6
CASSGGGWDTPLNEQFF
>TRBJ1-1|TRBV28
CASSLSQGFSEAFF
>TRBJ2-3|TRBV9
CASSVGDRGDTQYF
>TRBJ1-5|TRBV7-2
CASRNRVGDNQPQHF
>TRBJ2-3|TRBV19
CASSIRGQGATDTQYF
>TRBJ2-1|TRBV6-1
CASSEVGGLYNEQFF
>TRBJ2-3|TRBV10-3
CAITGRGTIDTQYF
>TRBJ2-2|TRBV27
CASRWDRETFTGELFF
>TRBJ1-6|TRBV11-2
CASSLIGKGNSPLHF
>TRBJ1-2|TRBV11-3
CASSLQGYGYTF
>TRBJ2-6|TRBV6-5
CASSYGHSGANVLTF
>TRBJ2-7|TRBV7-2
CASSKDRGPGYEQYF
>TRBJ2-1|TRBV12-3/TRBV12-4
CASSLGLNNEQFF
>TRBJ1-1|TRBV7-3
CASGAGGGTEAFF
>TRBJ2-7|TRBV6-2/TRBV6-3
CASSSTDLGRRVYEQYF
>TRBJ1-1|TRBV12-3/TRBV12-4
CASSLDMSTEAFF
>TRBJ2-4|TRBV5-1
CASSSGTGENIQYF
>TRBJ2-7|TRBV19
CASSIDAGYYEQYF
>TRBJ1-1|TRBV4-1
CASSQEQGWTEAFF
>TRBJ1-1|TRBV10-3
CAIRTGGLGTEAFF
>TRBJ2-3|TRBV6-5
CASSKGLTDTQYF
>TRBJ2-5|TRBV5-1
CASSPGTGIQTQYF
>TRBJ2-5|TRBV7-9
CASSSTAVETQYF
>TRBJ2-7|TRBV3-1/TRBV3-2
CASGTTTVSGEQYF
>TRBJ1-2|TRBV12-3/TRBV12-4
CASSYDGNYGYTF
>TRBJ1-2|TRBV4-2
CASSQSTESGGYTF
>TRBJ1-4|TRBV6-1
CASSMGEKLFF
>TRBJ2-7|TRBV4-3
CASSHIRASSYEQYF
>TRBJ1-2|TRBV5-6
CASSSDRGVNYGYTF
>TRBJ1-1|TRBV6-5
CASSSGTVFYTEAFF
>TRBJ2-7|TRBV7-9
CASSTAGGPLEQYF
>TRBJ2-1|TRBV4-3
CASSQDPQVVSYNEQFF
>TRBJ1-4|TRBV28
CASKEGANEKLFF